A selection of T cell receptor beta chains follows, all from one sample in a study of T-cell memory formation after mild COVID-19. MiXCR was run by TCRdb on the 5' RACE reads, yielding one entry per CDR3 protein. The sample lists approximately 150,000 distinct CDR3 sequences, about 14% seen once, with over 12% in the top ten. The sequenced sample consisted of PBMCs or a T cell subset sorted from them (not recorded which). The origin of the receptors is an adult woman who had mild COVID-19 (a few samples of this study predate the infection). Cell type and time point are not known. The CDR3 runs from the conserved cysteine through the conserved F or W. The D gene is left open where the match is weak. Some rows have no size entry. The others give once, few or many, or a class for an expanded clone.

DNA,CDR3,J,D,V,size
TGTGCCAGCAGGATTCAGGGTTCTGATGGCTACACCTTC,CASRIQGSDGYTF,TRBJ1-2,.,TRBV27,.
TGCAGTGCTAGAGATCGGACTGCGACCGGGGAGCTGTTTTTT,CSARDRTATGELFF,TRBJ2-2,.,TRBV20-1,.
TGTGCCAGCAGCTGGAGACAGGGGGGGACTGAAGCTTTCTTT,CASSWRQGGTEAFF,TRBJ1-1,TRBD1,TRBV5-5,few
TGTGCCAGCTCACCAGACCTGAACACTGAAGCTTTCTTT,CASSPDLNTEAFF,TRBJ1-1,.,TRBV18,.
TGTGCCAGCAGCATCTGGACAGGGGAGAGGACTGAAGCTTTCTTT,CASSIWTGERTEAFF,TRBJ1-1,TRBD1,TRBV7-9,few
TGTGCCAGCAGTTACCGGGGGACAGGGGACTACGAGCAGTACTTC,CASSYRGTGDYEQYF,TRBJ2-7,TRBD1,TRBV6-5,.
TGTGCCAGCACCAAAGGGGGGGTTGGCGGTAATGAGCAGTTCTTC,CASTKGGVGGNEQFF,TRBJ2-1,.,TRBV12-3/TRBV12-4,many
TGCAGCGTTGTGATACCTGGACTAGGAGGCTACACCTTC,CSVVIPGLGGYTF,TRBJ1-2,.,TRBV29-1,many
TGTGCCAGCAGCCAAGTCGCGGGACAGGCCTACAATGAGCAGTTCTTC,CASSQVAGQAYNEQFF,TRBJ2-1,TRBD1,TRBV4-2,many
TGTGCCAGCAAAGGGGGTGACAACACTGAAGCTTTCTTT,CASKGGDNTEAFF,TRBJ1-1,.,TRBV6-5,.
TGTGCCAGCAGTTATAATCGATGGGGGTCCTACAATGAGCAGTTCTTC,CASSYNRWGSYNEQFF,TRBJ2-1,.,TRBV6-5,few
TGTGCCAGCAGTGTTCAGCGGGGACACACAGATACGCAGTATTTT,CASSVQRGHTDTQYF,TRBJ2-3,.,TRBV2,few
TGTGCCAGCAGCTCCTATACCGGCGGGGCGCGGGGCTATGGCTACACCTTC,CASSSYTGGARGYGYTF,TRBJ1-2,.,TRBV5-6,few
TGTGCCAGCAGCCAAGGCTACTCAGGTGAAGACGAGCAGTACTTC,CASSQGYSGEDEQYF,TRBJ2-7,.,TRBV3-1,.
TGTGCCAGCAGTTTAATTCGGTCAGTCGGGGAGCTGTTTTTT,CASSLIRSVGELFF,TRBJ2-2,.,TRBV12-3/TRBV12-4,.
TGTGCCAGCTGGGGGAGGGGACTTAGCTCCTACGAGCAGTACTTC,CASWGRGLSSYEQYF,TRBJ2-7,TRBD2,TRBV25-1,.
TGTGCCAGCGAGGCGGGGGCCATCCAAGGGCAGTATTTT,CASEAGAIQGQYF,TRBJ2-3,.,TRBV2,few
TGTGCCAGCAGCTGGGAGGGCGTAGCGGGAGTGTACAATGAGCAGTTCTTC,CASSWEGVAGVYNEQFF,TRBJ2-1,TRBD2,TRBV12-3/TRBV12-4,.
TGTGCCAGCATCCCTGACACGCGCTACAATGAGCAGTTCTTC,CASIPDTRYNEQFF,TRBJ2-1,.,TRBV7-9,many
TGCGCCAGCAGCTTGAGGTTGGCTTCCGAGACCCAGTACTTC,CASSLRLASETQYF,TRBJ2-5,.,TRBV5-1,few
TGCGCCAGCACCCACGACAGGGGGCCCGGGGAGCTGTTTTTT,CASTHDRGPGELFF,TRBJ2-2,TRBD1,TRBV4-1,medium-sized
TGTGCCATCAGTCCAAGGGACTACGAGCAGTACTTC,CAISPRDYEQYF,TRBJ2-7,.,TRBV10-3,many
TGCGCCAGCAGCCAAGCCCGGAGCTCCTACGAGCAGTACTTC,CASSQARSSYEQYF,TRBJ2-7,.,TRBV4-1,many
TGTGCCACCAGTGATCCCGGGACAGGGGGTAACGAGCAGTACTTC,CATSDPGTGGNEQYF,TRBJ2-7,TRBD1,TRBV24-1,few
TGTGCCAGCAGTTTAGGACAGCCTTCACTGTTGAACACTGAAGCTTTCTTT,CASSLGQPSLLNTEAFF,TRBJ1-1,.,TRBV6-5,few
TGTGCCAGCAGCAAAGCTCCAGTAGAGGGGAACACCGGGGAGCTGTTTTTT,CASSKAPVEGNTGELFF,TRBJ2-2,.,TRBV21-1,few
TGTGCCAGCAGTTTGCAGGGGACGGGCGAGCAGTACTTC,CASSLQGTGEQYF,TRBJ2-7,.,TRBV27,.
TGTGCCAGCAGCCCGACGGGCGGGAGGGAATATGAGCAGTTCTTC,CASSPTGGREYEQFF,TRBJ2-1,TRBD2,TRBV7-3,few
TGTGCCAGCAGTGATACCTGGCCGGGCTCCTACGAGCAGTACTTC,CASSDTWPGSYEQYF,TRBJ2-7,.,TRBV25-1,few
TGTGCCAGCAGCTGGACCGGGACAGGGAGGAACGAGCAGTACTTC,CASSWTGTGRNEQYF,TRBJ2-7,TRBD1,TRBV7-9,.
TGCAGCGTTGACTACTCTGGGGCCAACGTCCTGACTTTC,CSVDYSGANVLTF,TRBJ2-6,.,TRBV29-1,.
TGTGCCAGCTCCCCACTAGCGGGGGGGCGGAATGAGCAGTTCTTC,CASSPLAGGRNEQFF,TRBJ2-1,TRBD2,TRBV18,.
TGTGCCAGCAGCGTAGGATCGAGCGGAATTTACGAGCAGTACTTC,CASSVGSSGIYEQYF,TRBJ2-7,.,TRBV9,.
TGCGCCAGCAGCCAAGATCGGAAGGGGGCTAAGTATGGCTACACCTTC,CASSQDRKGAKYGYTF,TRBJ1-2,TRBD1,TRBV4-1,.
TGCAGTGCTAGAGTGGGACTCCCCTCCTACAATGAGCAGTTCTTC,CSARVGLPSYNEQFF,TRBJ2-1,.,TRBV20-1,.
TGTGCCAGCAGGGGGGGGCCCTACCGCACAGATACGCAGTATTTT,CASRGGPYRTDTQYF,TRBJ2-3,.,TRBV27,.
TGTGCCAGCAGCCTTGCGTCATGGAGACAGGGAGCGAGGGACACTGAAGCTTTCTTT,CASSLASWRQGARDTEAFF,TRBJ1-1,TRBD1,TRBV14,.
TGCGCCAGCATCCCACAGGGGGCGAAGAACACTGAAGCTTTCTTT,CASIPQGAKNTEAFF,TRBJ1-1,TRBD1,TRBV5-1,.
TGTGCTAGCAGCTCCGGGACAGGCGCCGGGGAGCTGTTTTTT,CASSSGTGAGELFF,TRBJ2-2,TRBD1,TRBV7-7,many
TGTGCCAGCAGTTTGGTCCCAGGCGGCTACACCTTC,CASSLVPGGYTF,TRBJ1-2,.,TRBV12-3/TRBV12-4,.
TGTGCCAGCAGCCAAGCGGGGGGAACCTACGAGCAGTACTTC,CASSQAGGTYEQYF,TRBJ2-7,TRBD2,TRBV3-1,.
TGTGCCAGCAGTGAAAGGTGGTACGAGCAGTACTTC,CASSERWYEQYF,TRBJ2-7,.,TRBV6-1,few
TGTGCCAGCAGAACCCTAGGAGGGGGCGACGAGCAGTACTTC,CASRTLGGGDEQYF,TRBJ2-7,.,TRBV12-3/TRBV12-4,few
TGTGCCAGCAGCACTCGGCCTCAGGCGGGGGGGAGAGATACGCAGTATTTT,CASSTRPQAGGRDTQYF,TRBJ2-3,TRBD2,TRBV7-8,few
TGTGCCAGTCTGGGGCAGGGGCGATCTGGGGCCAACGTCCTGACTTTC,CASLGQGRSGANVLTF,TRBJ2-6,.,TRBV19,few
TGTGCCAGCAGTTACCCCGGGGGAAGACTTGACAGTGGCTACACCTTC,CASSYPGGRLDSGYTF,TRBJ1-2,.,TRBV6-5,few
TGTGCCAGCAGTACCCTTGCGCAGGATACGCAGTATTTT,CASSTLAQDTQYF,TRBJ2-3,.,TRBV6-5,.
TGTGCCAGTAGTTTCCGACAGGGGAGTTCCTACAATGAGCAGTTCTTC,CASSFRQGSSYNEQFF,TRBJ2-1,TRBD1,TRBV19,.
TGTGCCAGCAGTTCGACAGGGGCAGGTAGCACAGATACGCAGTATTTT,CASSSTGAGSTDTQYF,TRBJ2-3,TRBD1,TRBV28,.
TGTGCCAGCAGCTTGGGGACGGAGAAGCATACGCAGTATTTT,CASSLGTEKHTQYF,TRBJ2-3,.,TRBV5-5,.
TGTGCCATCCGGAACCGGTATAGCAATCAGCCCCAGCATTTT,CAIRNRYSNQPQHF,TRBJ1-5,.,TRBV27,few
TGTGCCAGCAGCGTCGGAGAGGCGTACGAGCAGTACTTC,CASSVGEAYEQYF,TRBJ2-7,.,TRBV9,few
TGTGCCAGCACCCCGGGGGGGGATGAGCAGTTCTTC,CASTPGGDEQFF,TRBJ2-1,TRBD2,TRBV12-3/TRBV12-4,few